A selection of T cell receptor beta chains follows, all from one sample in a study of CXCR3-negative and CXCR3-positive naive CD8 T cells. TCRdb re-called the 5' RACE reads, yielding one record per CDR3 amino acid sequence without DNA. This sample's clone table lists 75,000 to 100,000 distinct CDR3 sequences. What was sequenced was naive CXCR3- CD8+ T cells from blood. The receptors derive from a human donor in good health. Some clones in this sample may be carry-over from other donors' samples. Both conserved end residues are part of each CDR3.

TRBJ2-1	TRBV6-5	CASSYYVPGLAGVYEQFF
TRBJ2-3	TRBV6-6	CASSPPLLAGSSTDTQYF
TRBJ2-7	TRBV29-1	CSVVGEDTYEQYF
TRBJ2-1	TRBV9	CASSGLAVNNEQFF
TRBJ2-5	TRBV18	CASSPRFLAEQYQETQYF
TRBJ2-1	TRBV10-3	CAISELYEGLSDNEQFF
TRBJ2-5	TRBV2	CASSERTGSHQETQYF
TRBJ2-3	TRBV29-1	CSAKEGLGSTDTQYF
TRBJ2-1	TRBV12-3/TRBV12-4	CASSLGTSGRGWEQFF
TRBJ2-6	TRBV11-3	CASQRQGFMIPAGANVLTF
TRBJ2-3	TRBV19	CASSQDRGTDTQYF
TRBJ2-7	TRBV5-1	CASSFSGRADYEQYF
TRBJ2-1	TRBV5-6	CASSSRWRGEQFF
TRBJ2-7	TRBV28	CASSFGQVIHEQYF
TRBJ2-1	TRBV9	CASSIGALLANEQFF
TRBJ2-3	TRBV7-8	CASSPEVGGPSDTQYF
TRBJ1-1	TRBV27	CASSLSRGTGLTEAFF
TRBJ2-7	TRBV10-3	CAISGIVQYEQYF
TRBJ1-1	TRBV4-1	CASSQVFTDDMNTEAFF
TRBJ1-5	TRBV7-9	CASGTGVSEPQHF
TRBJ2-7	TRBV29-1	CSVEDTYEQYF
TRBJ2-1	TRBV28	CASSTRTVGARPNEQFF